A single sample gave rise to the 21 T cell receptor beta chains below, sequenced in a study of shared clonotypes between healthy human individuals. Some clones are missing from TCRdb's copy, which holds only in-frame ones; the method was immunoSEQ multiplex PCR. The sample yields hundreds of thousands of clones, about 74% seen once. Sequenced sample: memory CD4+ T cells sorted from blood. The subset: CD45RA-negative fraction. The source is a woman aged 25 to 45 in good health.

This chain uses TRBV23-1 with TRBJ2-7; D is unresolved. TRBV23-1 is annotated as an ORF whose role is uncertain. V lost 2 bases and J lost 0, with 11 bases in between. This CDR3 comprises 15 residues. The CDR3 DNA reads TGCGCCAGCAGTCAAAAGCAGGATCCCTCCTACGAGCAGTACTTC. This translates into CASSQKQDPSYEQYF.

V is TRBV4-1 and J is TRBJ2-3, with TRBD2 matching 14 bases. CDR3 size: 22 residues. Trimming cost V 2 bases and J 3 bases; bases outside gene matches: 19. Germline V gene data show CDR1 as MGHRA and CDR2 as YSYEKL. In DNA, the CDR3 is TGCGCCAGCAGCCAAAAAACACCGGGACTAGCGGGAGTGGGGGCCAGGACAGATACGCAGTATTTT. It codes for CASSQKTPGLAGVGARTDTQYF.

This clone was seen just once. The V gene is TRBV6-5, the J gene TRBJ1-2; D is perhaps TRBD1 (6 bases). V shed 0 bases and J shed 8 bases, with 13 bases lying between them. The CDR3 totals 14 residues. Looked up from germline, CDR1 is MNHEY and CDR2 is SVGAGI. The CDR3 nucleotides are TGTGCCAGCAGTTACTCTGGGACAACCTTAGGCTACACCTTC. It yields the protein CASSYSGTTLGYTF.

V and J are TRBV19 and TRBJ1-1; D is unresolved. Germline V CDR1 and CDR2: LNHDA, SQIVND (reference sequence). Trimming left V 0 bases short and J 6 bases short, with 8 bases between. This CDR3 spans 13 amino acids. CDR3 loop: CASSIDSFAEAFF. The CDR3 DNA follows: TGTGCCAGTAGTATAGACAGTTTCGCTGAAGCTTTCTTT.

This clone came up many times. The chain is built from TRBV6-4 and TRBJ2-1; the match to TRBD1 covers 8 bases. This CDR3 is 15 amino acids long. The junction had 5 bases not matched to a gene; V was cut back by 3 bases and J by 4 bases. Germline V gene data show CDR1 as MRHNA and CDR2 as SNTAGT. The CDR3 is CASSEGDRRYNEQFF. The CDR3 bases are TGTGCCAGCAGTGAGGGGGACAGGAGGTACAATGAGCAGTTCTTC.

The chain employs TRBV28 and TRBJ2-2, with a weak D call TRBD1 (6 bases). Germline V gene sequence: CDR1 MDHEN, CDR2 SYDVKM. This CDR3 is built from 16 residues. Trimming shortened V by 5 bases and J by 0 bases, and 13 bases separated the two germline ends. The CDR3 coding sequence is TGTGCCAGCAGTACAGGACAGACCGCGAACACCGGGGAGCTGTTTTTT. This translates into CASSTGQTANTGELFF.

CDR3 amino acids: CSVENPASGTEAFF. The DNA for the CDR3 is TGCAGCGTTGAAAATCCCGCCTCGGGCACTGAAGCTTTCTTT. V gene TRBV29-1 combines with J gene TRBJ1-1; unclear D gene. V lost 2 bases and J 4 bases, leaving 14 bases between the germline ends. CDR1 is SQVTM and CDR2 is ANQGSEA in the germline V gene. This CDR3 contains 14 residues.

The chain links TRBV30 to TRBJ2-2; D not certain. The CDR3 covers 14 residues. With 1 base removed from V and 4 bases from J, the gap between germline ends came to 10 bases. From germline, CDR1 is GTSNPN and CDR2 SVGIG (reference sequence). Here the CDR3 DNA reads TGTGCCTGGAGTGCCCTAGGGCCCACCGGGGAGCTGTTTTTT. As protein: CAWSALGPTGELFF.

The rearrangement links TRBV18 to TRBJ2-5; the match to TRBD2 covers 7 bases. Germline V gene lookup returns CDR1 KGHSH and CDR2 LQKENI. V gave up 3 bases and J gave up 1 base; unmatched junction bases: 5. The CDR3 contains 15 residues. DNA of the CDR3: TGTGCCAGCTCACCGCTAGCGGACTTCCAAGAGACCCAGTACTTC. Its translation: CASSPLADFQETQYF. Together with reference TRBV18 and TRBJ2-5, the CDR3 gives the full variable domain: NAGVMQNPRHLVRRRGQEARLRCSPMKGHSHVYWYRQLPEEGLKFMVYLQKENIIDESGMPKERFSAEFPKEGPSILRIQQVVRGDSAAYFCASSPLADFQETQYFGPGTRLLVL.

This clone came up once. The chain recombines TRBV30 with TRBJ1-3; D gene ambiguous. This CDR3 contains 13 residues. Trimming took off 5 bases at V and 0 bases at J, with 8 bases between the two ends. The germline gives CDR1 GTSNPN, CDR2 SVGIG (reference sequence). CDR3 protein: CAWGVGSGNTIYF. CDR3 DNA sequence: TGTGCCTGGGGGGTTGGCTCTGGAAACACCATATATTTT.

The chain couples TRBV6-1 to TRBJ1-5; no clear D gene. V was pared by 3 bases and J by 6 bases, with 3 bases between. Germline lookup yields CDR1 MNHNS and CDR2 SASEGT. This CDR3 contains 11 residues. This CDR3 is CASSDFQPQHF. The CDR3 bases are TGTGCCAGCAGTGATTTTCAGCCCCAGCATTTT.

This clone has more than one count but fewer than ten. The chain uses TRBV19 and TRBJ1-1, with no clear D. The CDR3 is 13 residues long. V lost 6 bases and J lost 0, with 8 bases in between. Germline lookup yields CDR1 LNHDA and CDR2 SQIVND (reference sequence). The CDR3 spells CASRLTVNTEAFF. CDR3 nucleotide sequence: TGTGCCAGTAGGTTGACGGTGAACACTGAAGCTTTCTTT.

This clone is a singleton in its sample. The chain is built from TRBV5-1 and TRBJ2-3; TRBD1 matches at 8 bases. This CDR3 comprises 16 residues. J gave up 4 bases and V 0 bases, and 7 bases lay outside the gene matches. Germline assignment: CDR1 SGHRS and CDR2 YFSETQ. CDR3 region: CASSLVSAGGADTQYF. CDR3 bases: TGCGCCAGCAGCTTGGTTTCGGCAGGGGGCGCAGATACGCAGTATTTT.

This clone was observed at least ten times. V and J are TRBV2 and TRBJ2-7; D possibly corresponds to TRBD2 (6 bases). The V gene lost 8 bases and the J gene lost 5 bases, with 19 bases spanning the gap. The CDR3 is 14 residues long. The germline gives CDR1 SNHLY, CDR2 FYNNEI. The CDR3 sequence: CASPKGDSRNEQYF. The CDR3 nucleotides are TGTGCCAGCCCAAAAGGGGACTCCAGAAACGAGCAGTACTTC.

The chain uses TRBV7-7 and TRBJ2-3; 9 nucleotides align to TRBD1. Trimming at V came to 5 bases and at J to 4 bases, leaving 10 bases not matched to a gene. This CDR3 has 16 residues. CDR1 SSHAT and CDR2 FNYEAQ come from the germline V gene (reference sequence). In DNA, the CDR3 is TGTGCCAGCAGCCCTAACCGGGACAGGGCATCAGATACGCAGTATTTT. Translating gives CASSPNRDRASDTQYF.

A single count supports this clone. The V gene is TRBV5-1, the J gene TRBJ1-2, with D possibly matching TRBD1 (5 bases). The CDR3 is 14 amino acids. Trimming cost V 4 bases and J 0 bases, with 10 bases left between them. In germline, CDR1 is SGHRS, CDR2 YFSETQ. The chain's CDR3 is CASSGGTSNYGYTF. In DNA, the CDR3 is TGCGCCAGCAGCGGGGGGACTTCTAACTATGGCTACACCTTC.

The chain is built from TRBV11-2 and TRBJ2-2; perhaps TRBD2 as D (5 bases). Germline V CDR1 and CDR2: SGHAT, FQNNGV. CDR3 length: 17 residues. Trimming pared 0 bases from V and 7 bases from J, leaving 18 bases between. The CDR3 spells CASSLDSVGSRGGELFF. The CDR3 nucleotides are TGTGCCAGCAGCTTAGATTCCGTCGGCTCCCGGGGCGGGGAGCTGTTTTTT.

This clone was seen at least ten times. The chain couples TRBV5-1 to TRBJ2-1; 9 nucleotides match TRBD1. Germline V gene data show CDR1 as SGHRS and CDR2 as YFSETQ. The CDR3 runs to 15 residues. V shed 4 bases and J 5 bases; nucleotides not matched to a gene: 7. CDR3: CASSRDRVSDNEQFF. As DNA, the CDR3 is TGCGCCAGCAGCCGGGACAGGGTTTCGGACAATGAGCAGTTCTTC. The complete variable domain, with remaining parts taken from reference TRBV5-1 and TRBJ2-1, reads KAGVTQTPRYLIKTRGQQVTLSCSPISGHRSVSWYQQTPGQGLQFLFEYFSETQRNKGNFPGRFSGRQFSNSRSEMNVSTLELGDSALYLCASSRDRVSDNEQFFGPGTRLTVL.

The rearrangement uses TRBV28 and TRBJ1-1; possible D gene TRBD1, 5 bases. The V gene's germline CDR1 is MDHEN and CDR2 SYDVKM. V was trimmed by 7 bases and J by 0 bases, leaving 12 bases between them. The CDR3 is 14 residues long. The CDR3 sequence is CASTTGALNTEAFF. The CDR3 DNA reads TGTGCCAGCACAACCGGGGCGCTGAACACTGAAGCTTTCTTT.

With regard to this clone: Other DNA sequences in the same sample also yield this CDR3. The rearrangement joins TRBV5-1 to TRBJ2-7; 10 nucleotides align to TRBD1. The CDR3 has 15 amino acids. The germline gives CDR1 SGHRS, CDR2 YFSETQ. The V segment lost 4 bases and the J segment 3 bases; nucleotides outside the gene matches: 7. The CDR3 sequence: CASSDRTGGIYEQYF. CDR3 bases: TGCGCCAGCAGCGACCGGACAGGGGGTATCTACGAGCAGTACTTC.

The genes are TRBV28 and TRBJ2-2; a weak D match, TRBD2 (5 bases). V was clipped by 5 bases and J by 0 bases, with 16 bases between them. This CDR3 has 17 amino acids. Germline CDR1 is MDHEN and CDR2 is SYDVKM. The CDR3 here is CASSTLGERTNTGELFF. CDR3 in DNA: TGTGCCAGCAGTACCCTCGGTGAGCGGACGAACACCGGGGAGCTGTTTTTT.